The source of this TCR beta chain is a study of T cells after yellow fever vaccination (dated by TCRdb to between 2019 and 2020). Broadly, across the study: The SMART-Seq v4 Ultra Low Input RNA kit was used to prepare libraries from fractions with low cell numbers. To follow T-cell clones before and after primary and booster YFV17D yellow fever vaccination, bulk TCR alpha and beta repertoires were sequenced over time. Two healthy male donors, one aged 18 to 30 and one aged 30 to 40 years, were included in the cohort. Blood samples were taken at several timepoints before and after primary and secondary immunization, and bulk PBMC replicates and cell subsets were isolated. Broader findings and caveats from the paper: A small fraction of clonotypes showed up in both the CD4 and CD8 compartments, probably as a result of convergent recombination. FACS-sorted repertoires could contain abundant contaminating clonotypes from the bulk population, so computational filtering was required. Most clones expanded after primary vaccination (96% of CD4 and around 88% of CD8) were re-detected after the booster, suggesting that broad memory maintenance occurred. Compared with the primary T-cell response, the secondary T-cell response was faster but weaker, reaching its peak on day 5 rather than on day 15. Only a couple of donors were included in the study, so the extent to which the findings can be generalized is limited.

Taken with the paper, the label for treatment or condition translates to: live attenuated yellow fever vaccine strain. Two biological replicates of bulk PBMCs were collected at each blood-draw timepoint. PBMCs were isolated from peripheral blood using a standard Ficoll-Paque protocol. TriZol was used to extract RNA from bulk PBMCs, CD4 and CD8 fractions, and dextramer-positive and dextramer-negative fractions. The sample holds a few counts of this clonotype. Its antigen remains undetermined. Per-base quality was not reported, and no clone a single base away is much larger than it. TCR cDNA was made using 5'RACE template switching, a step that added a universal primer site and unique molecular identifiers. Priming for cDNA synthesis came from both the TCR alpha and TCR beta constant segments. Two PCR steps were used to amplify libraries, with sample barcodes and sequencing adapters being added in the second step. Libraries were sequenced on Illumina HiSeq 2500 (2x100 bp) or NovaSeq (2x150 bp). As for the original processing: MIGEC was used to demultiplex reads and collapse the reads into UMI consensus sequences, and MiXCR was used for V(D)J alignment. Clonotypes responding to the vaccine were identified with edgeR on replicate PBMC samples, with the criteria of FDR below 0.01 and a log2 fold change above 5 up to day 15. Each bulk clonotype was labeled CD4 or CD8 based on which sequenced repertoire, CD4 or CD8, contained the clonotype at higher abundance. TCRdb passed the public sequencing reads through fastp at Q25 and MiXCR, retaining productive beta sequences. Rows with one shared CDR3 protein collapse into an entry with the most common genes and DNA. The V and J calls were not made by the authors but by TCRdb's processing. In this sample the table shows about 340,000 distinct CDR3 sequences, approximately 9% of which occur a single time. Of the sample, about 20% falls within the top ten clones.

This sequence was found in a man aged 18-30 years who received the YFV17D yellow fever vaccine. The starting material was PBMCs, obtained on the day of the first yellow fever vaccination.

The CDR3 is CASSLGTSGGAWEQFF. The DNA sequence is TGTGCCAGCAGTCTCGGGACTAGCGGGGGGGCCTGGGAGCAGTTCTTC. Rearrangement joined TRBV27 to TRBJ2-1; TRBD2 matches 16 bases in the middle. Its CDR3 holds 16 amino acids, cysteine through phenylalanine. The kept DNA is CDR3 alone, 48 bases in frame from the first base. The germline V gene encodes CDR1 MNHEY and CDR2 SMNVEV (reference sequence). The germline V end is reduced by 5 bases and the J end by 10 bases; junction bases left unmatched: 8.